The source of this T cell receptor beta chain is a study of T cells after yellow fever vaccination. This clonotype showed up just a few times. What it recognizes is unknown. Germline assignment: CDR1 SGHAT and CDR2 FQNNGV. This CDR3 region has 18 residues. V lost 1 base to trimming and J lost 1 base, with 18 bases between them. MiXCR, applied by TCRdb to the 5' RACE reads, yields one record per CDR3 protein. The data hold fewer than 650,000 distinct CDR3 sequences, with just over 20% observed a single time. Study-level points and caveats: By day 5 rather than day 15, the secondary response had peaked, though it was weaker.

The clonotype originates from a man between 18 and 29 years old who received the YFV17D yellow fever vaccine. Source: PBMCs, taken about 21 days after the first yellow fever vaccination. The chain combines TRBV11-2 with TRBJ2-3; tentative D call: TRBD1 (6 bases). The CDR3, as DNA: TGTGCCAGCAGCTTAGGAGTTATTTCAGGGGTTGGCACAGATACGCAGTATTTT. This gives the protein CASSLGVISGVGTDTQYF.